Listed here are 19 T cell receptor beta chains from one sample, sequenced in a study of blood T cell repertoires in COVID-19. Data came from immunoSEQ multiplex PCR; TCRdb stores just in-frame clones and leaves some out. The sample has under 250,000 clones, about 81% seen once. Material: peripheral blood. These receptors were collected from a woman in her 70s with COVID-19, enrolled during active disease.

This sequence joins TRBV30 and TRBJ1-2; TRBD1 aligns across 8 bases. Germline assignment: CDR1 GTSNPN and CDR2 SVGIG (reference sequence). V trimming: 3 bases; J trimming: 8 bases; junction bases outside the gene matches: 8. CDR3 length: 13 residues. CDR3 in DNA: TGTGCCTGGAGCTCGGACAGGGATGGAGGCTACACCTTC. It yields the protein CAWSSDRDGGYTF.

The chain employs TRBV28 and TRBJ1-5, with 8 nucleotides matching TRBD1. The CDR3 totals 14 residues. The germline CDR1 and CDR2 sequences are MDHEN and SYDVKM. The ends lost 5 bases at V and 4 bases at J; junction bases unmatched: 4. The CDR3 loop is CASSPNRGNQPQHF. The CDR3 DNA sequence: TGTGCCAGCAGTCCCAACAGGGGGAATCAGCCCCAGCATTTT.

The CDR3 reads CSVRDRGRWTEAFF. The CDR3 nucleotides are TGCAGCGTTAGGGACAGGGGGCGGTGGACTGAAGCTTTCTTT. The rearrangement joins TRBV29-1 to TRBJ1-1, with TRBD1 identical over 12 bases. The CDR3 is made up of 14 amino acids. CDR1 is SQVTM and CDR2 is ANQGSEA in the germline V gene. V dropped 5 bases and J dropped 5; count of bases not matched to a gene: 6.

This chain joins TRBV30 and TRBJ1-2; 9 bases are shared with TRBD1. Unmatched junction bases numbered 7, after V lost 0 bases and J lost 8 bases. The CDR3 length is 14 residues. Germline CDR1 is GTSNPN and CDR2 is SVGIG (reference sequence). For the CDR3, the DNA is TGTGCCTGGAGTGTAACAGCGACAGGGGGAGGCTACACCTTC. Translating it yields CAWSVTATGGGYTF.

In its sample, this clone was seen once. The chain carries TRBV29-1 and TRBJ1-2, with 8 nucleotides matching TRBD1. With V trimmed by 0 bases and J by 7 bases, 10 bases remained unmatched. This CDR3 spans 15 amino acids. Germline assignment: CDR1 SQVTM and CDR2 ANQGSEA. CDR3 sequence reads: CSVEEGTGGSAGYTF. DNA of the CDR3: TGCAGCGTTGAAGAGGGAACAGGGGGTTCGGCTGGCTACACCTTC.

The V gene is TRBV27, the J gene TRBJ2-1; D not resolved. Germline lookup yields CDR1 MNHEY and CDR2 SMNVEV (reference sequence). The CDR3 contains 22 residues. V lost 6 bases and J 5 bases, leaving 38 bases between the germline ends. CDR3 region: CASRQQKPVFQDITSRNNEQFF. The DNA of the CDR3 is TGTGCCAGCAGACAACAAAAACCCGTTTTTCAGGATATTACCTCACGGAACAATGAGCAGTTCTTC.

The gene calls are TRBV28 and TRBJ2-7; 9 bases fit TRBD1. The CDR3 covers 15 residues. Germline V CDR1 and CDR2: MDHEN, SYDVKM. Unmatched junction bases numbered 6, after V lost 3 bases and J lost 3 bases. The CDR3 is CASSFPGQGIYEQYF. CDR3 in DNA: TGTGCCAGCAGTTTCCCGGGACAGGGAATCTACGAGCAGTACTTC.

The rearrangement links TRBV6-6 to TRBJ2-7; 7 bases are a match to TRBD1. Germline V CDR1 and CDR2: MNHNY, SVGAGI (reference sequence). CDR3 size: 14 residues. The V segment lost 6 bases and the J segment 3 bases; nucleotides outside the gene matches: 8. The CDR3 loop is CASRLGTVGYEQYF. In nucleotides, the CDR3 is TGTGCCAGCAGACTTGGGACAGTTGGCTACGAGCAGTACTTC.

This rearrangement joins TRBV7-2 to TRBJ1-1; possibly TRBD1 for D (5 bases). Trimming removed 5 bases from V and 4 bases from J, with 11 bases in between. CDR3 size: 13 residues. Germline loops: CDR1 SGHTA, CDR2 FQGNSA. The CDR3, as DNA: TGTGCCAGCAGCACCACAGGTCTCACTGAAGCTTTCTTT. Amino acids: CASSTTGLTEAFF.

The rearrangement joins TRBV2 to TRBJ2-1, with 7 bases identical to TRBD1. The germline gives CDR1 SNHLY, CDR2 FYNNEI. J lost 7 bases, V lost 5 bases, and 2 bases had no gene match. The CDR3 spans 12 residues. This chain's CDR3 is CASSTQGNEQFF. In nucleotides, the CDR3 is TGTGCCAGCAGTACACAGGGGAATGAGCAGTTCTTC.

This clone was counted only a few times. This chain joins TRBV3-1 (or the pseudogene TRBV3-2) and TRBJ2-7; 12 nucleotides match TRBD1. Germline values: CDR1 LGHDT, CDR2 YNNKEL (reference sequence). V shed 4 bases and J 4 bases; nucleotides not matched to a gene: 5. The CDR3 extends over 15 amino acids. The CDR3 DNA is TGTGCCAGCAGCCGTGGGGACAGGGGGCGGTACGAGCAGTACTTC. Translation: CASSRGDRGRYEQYF.

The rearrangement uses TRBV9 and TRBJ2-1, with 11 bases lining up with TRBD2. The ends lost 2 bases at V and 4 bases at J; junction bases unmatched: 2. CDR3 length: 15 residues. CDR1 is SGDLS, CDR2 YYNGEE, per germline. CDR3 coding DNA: TGTGCCAGCAGCGTGAGACTAGCGGGATACAATGAGCAGTTCTTC. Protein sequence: CASSVRLAGYNEQFF. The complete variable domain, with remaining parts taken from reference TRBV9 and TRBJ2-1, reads DSGVTQTPKHLITATGQRVTLRCSPRSGDLSVYWYQQSLDQGLQFLIQYYNGEERAKGNILERFSAQQFPDLHSELNLSSLELGDSALYFCASSVRLAGYNEQFFGPGTRLTVL.

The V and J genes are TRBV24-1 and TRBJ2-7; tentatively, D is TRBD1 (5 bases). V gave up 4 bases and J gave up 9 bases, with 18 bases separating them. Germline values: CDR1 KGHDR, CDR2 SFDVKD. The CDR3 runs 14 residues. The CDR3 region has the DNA TGTGCCACCAGTGACAGTCGCCGGACGCAGGGGCAGTACTTC. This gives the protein CATSDSRRTQGQYF.

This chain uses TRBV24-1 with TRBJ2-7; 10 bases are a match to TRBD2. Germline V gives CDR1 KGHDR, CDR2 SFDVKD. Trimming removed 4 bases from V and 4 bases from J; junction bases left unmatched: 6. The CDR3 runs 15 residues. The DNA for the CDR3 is TGTGCCACCAGTGACCCGAGGACTAGCGGTTACGAGCAGTACTTC. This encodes CATSDPRTSGYEQYF.

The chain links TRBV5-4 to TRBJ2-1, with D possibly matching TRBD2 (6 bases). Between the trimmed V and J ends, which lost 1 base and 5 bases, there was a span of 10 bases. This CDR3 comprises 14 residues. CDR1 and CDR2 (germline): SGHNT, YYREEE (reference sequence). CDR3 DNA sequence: TGTGCCAGCAGCTTGCCTAGCGTTGACAATGAGCAGTTCTTC. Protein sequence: CASSLPSVDNEQFF. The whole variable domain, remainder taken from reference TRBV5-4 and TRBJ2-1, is ETGVTQSPTHLIKTRGQQVTLRCSSQSGHNTVSWYQQALGQGPQFIFQYYREEENGRGNFPPRFSGLQFPNYSSELNVNALELDDSALYLCASSLPSVDNEQFFGPGTRLTVL.

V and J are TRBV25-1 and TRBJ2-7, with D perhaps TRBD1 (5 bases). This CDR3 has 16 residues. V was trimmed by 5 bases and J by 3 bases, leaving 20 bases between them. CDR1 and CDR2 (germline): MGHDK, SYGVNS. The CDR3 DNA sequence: TGTGCCAGCAGTTTGAGTGCGCCTGGGGCCCTCTACGAGCAGTACTTC. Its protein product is CASSLSAPGALYEQYF.

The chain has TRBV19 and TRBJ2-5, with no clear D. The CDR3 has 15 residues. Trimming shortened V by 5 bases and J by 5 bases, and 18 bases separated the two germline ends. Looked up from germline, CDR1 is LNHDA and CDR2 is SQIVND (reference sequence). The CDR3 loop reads CASSQFYGSGETQYF. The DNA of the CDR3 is TGTGCCAGTAGTCAGTTTTACGGGTCTGGTGAGACCCAGTACTTC. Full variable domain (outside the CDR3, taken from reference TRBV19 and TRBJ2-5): DGGITQSPKYLFRKEGQNVTLSCEQNLNHDAMYWYRQDPGQGLRLIYYSQIVNDFQKGDIAEGYSVSREKKESFPLTVTSAQKNPTAFYLCASSQFYGSGETQYFGPGTRLLVL.

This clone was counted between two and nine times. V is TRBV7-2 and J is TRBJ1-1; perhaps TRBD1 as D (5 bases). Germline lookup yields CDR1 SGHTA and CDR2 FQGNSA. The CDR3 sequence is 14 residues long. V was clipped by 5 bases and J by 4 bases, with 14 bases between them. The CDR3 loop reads CASSPLWGGTEAFF. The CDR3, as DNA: TGTGCCAGCAGCCCCCTATGGGGGGGCACTGAAGCTTTCTTT.

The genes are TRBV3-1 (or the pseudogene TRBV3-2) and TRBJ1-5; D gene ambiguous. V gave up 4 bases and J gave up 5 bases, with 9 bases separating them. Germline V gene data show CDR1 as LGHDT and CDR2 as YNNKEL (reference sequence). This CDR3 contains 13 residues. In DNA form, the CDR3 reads TGTGCCAGCAGCCCCTCGGGGTATCAGCCCCAGCATTTT. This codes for CASSPSGYQPQHF.